The 18 T cell receptor beta chains reported below all come from one sample, sequenced in a study of spatial heterogeneity in lung cancer. TCRdb re-called the 5' RACE reads through MiXCR, storing one row per CDR3 protein. Among around 2,000 distinct CDR3 sequences listed, less than 1.1% were seen once. The antigens for these receptors are not known. Study-wide points: Intratumoral expanded alpha and beta TCR counts were found to track tumor mutation counts.

Time point indicated: sample taken at primary tumor resection. The source was lung tumor tissue, collected at surgery. Source of these receptors: a male donor with early-stage non-small cell lung cancer.

This clonotype was recorded many times. Sequence at one end of the junction differs from germline and may be a read error. CDR3 sequence: CATSDDRGTDTQYF. CDR3 coding DNA: TGTGCCACCAGTGATGACAGGGGCACAGATACGCAGTATTTT. The chain carries TRBV10-3 and TRBJ2-3; 7 bases match TRBD1. CDR3 length: 14 residues. From germline, CDR1 is ENHRY and CDR2 SYGVKD.

There are many counts of this clonotype. It may be a read error: a sequence one base away is much more abundant. This chain connects TRBV24-1 to TRBJ2-7, with D perhaps assigned TRBD1 or TRBD2 (7 bases each). The germline V gene has CDR1 KGHDR and CDR2 SFDVKD. Between the trimmed V and J ends, which lost 9 bases and 5 bases, there was a span of 19 bases. This CDR3 contains 14 residues. CDR3 in amino acids: CATPQGGGKNEQYF. DNA of the CDR3: TGTGCCACCCCCCAGGGGGGGGGTAAGAACGAGCAGTACTTC.

By sample share, this clonotype is medium-sized. This chain joins TRBV28 and TRBJ2-7; the D is unclear. V was pared by 1 base and J by 3 bases, with 1 base between. This CDR3 has 11 amino acids. Germline CDR1 MDHEN, CDR2 SYDVKM. The CDR3, as DNA: TGTGCCAGCAGTTTATACTACGAGCAGTACTTC. It codes for CASSLYYEQYF.

Judged by abundance, this clonotype is medium-sized. CDR3 amino acids: CASSQLTSGPYEQYF. The CDR3 nucleotides read TGTGCCAGCAGCCAACTAACTAGCGGTCCCTACGAGCAGTACTTC. J is TRBJ2-7 and V is TRBV4-2; 8 bases are a match to TRBD2. This CDR3 is 15 amino acids long. Germline assignment: CDR1 LGHNA and CDR2 YNFKEQ. The J segment lost 2 bases and the V segment lost 2 bases, leaving 5 bases of the junction unmatched.

This clonotype was found many times. CDR3 loop: CSARDDGNYGYTF. The DNA for the CDR3 is TGCAGTGCTAGAGATGACGGAAACTATGGCTACACCTTC. The gene calls are TRBV20-1 and TRBJ1-2, with D hard to call. Germline CDR1 and CDR2: DFQATT and SNEGSKA (reference sequence). The V and J ends lost 0 bases and 2 bases respectively, with 7 bases between them. The CDR3 extends over 13 amino acids.

This clonotype counts as medium-sized. This chain joins TRBV9 and TRBJ2-7, with 7 bases identical to TRBD1. Germline CDR1 and CDR2: SGDLS and YYNGEE. J gave up 0 bases and V 7 bases, and 1 base lay outside the gene matches. The CDR3 is 12 residues long. Here the CDR3 reads CASGTASYEQYF. The CDR3 region has the DNA TGTGCCAGCGGGACAGCCTCCTACGAGCAGTACTTC.

This clonotype is medium-sized in the sample. The V call is TRBV15, the J call TRBJ2-5; D is unresolved. CDR3 size: 15 residues. The germline V gene encodes CDR1 LNHNV and CDR2 YYDKDF (reference sequence). The V end was cut by 0 bases, the J end by 2 bases, with 10 bases between. DNA for the CDR3: TGTGCCACCAGCAGAGATCCGGGTCTTCAAGAGACCCAGTACTTC. Residues: CATSRDPGLQETQYF.

By sample fraction, this clonotype is medium-sized. V usage is TRBV12-3 or TRBV12-4 and J usage is TRBJ1-5; tentatively, D is TRBD1 (6 bases). V was trimmed by 7 bases and J by 6 bases, leaving 13 bases between them. The CDR3 is 13 residues long. The CDR3 nucleotides read TGTGCCAGCACCCAGGGAGGGGGTCAGCCCCAGCATTTT. This codes for CASTQGGGQPQHF.

This clonotype is medium-sized. The V gene is TRBV9, the J gene TRBJ2-2; D gene ambiguous. Germline CDR1 reads SGDLS; CDR2 reads YYNGEE. The CDR3 is 14 amino acids. V lost 3 bases and J lost 3, with 9 bases in between. As DNA, the CDR3 is TGTGCCAGCAGCGGGGATGGCTACACCGGGGAGCTGTTTTTT. It encodes CASSGDGYTGELFF.

This clonotype occurred many times. This chain uses TRBV7-9 with TRBJ1-2; maybe TRBD1 (6 bases). Trimming took 3 bases from V and 2 from J, leaving 16 bases between them. Germline assignment: CDR1 SEHNR and CDR2 FQNEAQ (reference sequence). The CDR3 contains 16 residues. The CDR3 spells CASSFVGGYRNYGYTF. DNA for the CDR3: TGTGCCAGCAGCTTTGTCGGGGGCTATCGAAACTATGGCTACACCTTC. Complete variable domain (other parts from reference TRBV7-9 and TRBJ1-2): DTGVSQNPRHKITKRGQNVTFRCDPISEHNRLYWYRQTLGQGPEFLTYFQNEAQLEKSRLLSDRFSAERPKGSFSTLEIQRTEQGDSAMYLCASSFVGGYRNYGYTFGSGTRLTVV.

In its sample, this clonotype is medium-sized (0.01 to 0.1%). The CDR3 region is CASSQAAGRETQYF. CDR3 sequence (DNA): TGTGCCAGCAGCCAAGCGGCGGGGCGAGAGACCCAGTACTTC. This chain joins TRBV4-2 and TRBJ2-5; tentative D call: TRBD2 (6 bases). The V and J ends lost 1 base and 4 bases respectively, with 10 bases between them. Per germline, CDR1 LGHNA and CDR2 YNFKEQ. The CDR3 covers 14 residues.

This clonotype is labeled as medium-sized. The V and J genes are TRBV3-1 and TRBJ2-2, with D possibly TRBD2 on 5 matching bases. CDR3 length: 15 residues. Germline CDR1 reads LGHDT; CDR2 reads YNNKEL (reference sequence). Trimming pared 0 bases from V and 6 bases from J, leaving 11 bases between. The CDR3 loop reads CASSQDLAGSGELFF. The CDR3, as DNA: TGTGCCAGCAGCCAAGATCTAGCCGGATCCGGGGAGCTGTTTTTT.

By share, this clonotype ranks as medium-sized. V gene TRBV6-5 combines with J gene TRBJ1-1; D gene unclear. The germline V gene has CDR1 MNHEY and CDR2 SVGAGI. Trimming stripped 11 bases from V and 1 base from J, with 14 bases between. This CDR3 region has 13 residues. The CDR3 protein is CAAREGRNTEAFF. The DNA for the CDR3 is TGTGCCGCACGGGAAGGGAGGAACACTGAAGCTTTCTTT.

This clonotype was counted ten times or more. V usage is TRBV5-1 and J usage is TRBJ1-1; D uncertain. CDR1 and CDR2 (germline): SGHRS, YFSETQ. V was shortened by 0 bases and J by 3 bases, with 6 bases between the two germline ends. The CDR3 has 13 residues. CDR3 loop: CASSLAGDTEAFF. CDR3 nucleotides: TGCGCCAGCAGCTTGGCTGGGGACACTGAAGCTTTCTTT.

This clonotype is categorized as medium-sized. DNA for the CDR3: TGTGCCAGCAGCCTACAGGGGGAAGCTGAAAAACTGTTTTTT. This encodes CASSLQGEAEKLFF. The V and J genes are TRBV5-4 and TRBJ1-4; the match to TRBD1 covers 8 bases. The CDR3 consists of 14 residues. CDR1 is SGHNT, CDR2 YYREEE, per germline (reference sequence). Trimming cost V 4 bases and J 7 bases; bases outside gene matches: 6.

This clonotype is medium-sized in the sample. The CDR3 loop is CASSQEGGLSYEQYF. The DNA for the CDR3 is TGTGCCAGCAGCCAAGAGGGAGGTCTATCCTACGAGCAGTACTTC. This chain connects TRBV3-1 to TRBJ2-7; D might be TRBD2 (6 bases). The germline V gene encodes CDR1 LGHDT and CDR2 YNNKEL (reference sequence). The V end was cut by 0 bases, the J end by 1 base, with 10 bases between. The CDR3 is 15 residues long.

This clonotype was seen many times. DNA for the CDR3: TGTGCCAGCAGCTTATCGGGGGGGTCTAATGAAAAACTGTTTTTT. This translates into CASSLSGGSNEKLFF. V and J are TRBV7-6 and TRBJ1-4, with a possible D match to TRBD1 (5 bases). Deletions cut 2 bases from V and 3 bases from J, with 10 bases between. CDR3 length: 15 amino acids. The germline V gene encodes CDR1 SGHVS and CDR2 FNYEAQ.

This clonotype is medium-sized within its sample. The chain carries TRBV9 and TRBJ2-5; no clear D. The CDR3 consists of 11 residues. Deletions cut 0 bases from V and 5 bases from J, with 2 bases between. The germline V gene encodes CDR1 SGDLS and CDR2 YYNGEE. CDR3 region: CASSVEETQYF. CDR3 sequence (DNA): TGTGCCAGCAGCGTAGAGGAGACCCAGTACTTC.